These T cell receptor beta chains were read from a single sample in a study of blood T cell repertoires in COVID-19. Here immunoSEQ multiplex PCR was the method, and the copy in TCRdb shows in-frame clones only, minus some. The sample includes a few hundred thousand clones, over 65% seen only once; the top ten take about 3%. The sample consisted of peripheral blood. The receptors stem from a woman older than 75 with acute or convalescent COVID-19. Each CDR3 is given with its conserved first and last residue. D genes are given only for firm matches. The listing skips clone size in some rows; elsewhere it reads once, few, many or a size class.

TRBJ1-1 TRBD1 TRBV29-1 . TGCAGCGTACTGACAGGGTTGAACACTGAAGCTTTCTTT CSVLTGLNTEAFF
TRBJ1-5 TRBD1 TRBV3-1/TRBV3-2 . TGTGCCAGCAGCCAAGGGACAGGGTTCAATCAGCCCCAGCATTTT CASSQGTGFNQPQHF
TRBJ1-2 . TRBV18 . TGTGCCAGCTCACCACTCGACGAGACGGGGGGCGAGTCTAACTATGGCTACACCTTC CASSPLDETGGESNYGYTF
TRBJ1-2 TRBD1 TRBV6-6 once TGTGCCAGCAGTTATTTGGACAGGGGAGACTATGGCTACACCTTC CASSYLDRGDYGYTF
TRBJ1-2 TRBD1 TRBV5-6 . TGTGCCAGCAGCCTCACAGGGGGGCTTAATGGCTACACCTTC CASSLTGGLNGYTF
TRBJ1-5 . TRBV6-6 . TGTGCCAGCAGTTATGCGGTGCACAATCAGCCCCAGCATTTT CASSYAVHNQPQHF
TRBJ1-1 TRBD1 TRBV5-1 . TGCGCCAGCAGCGGAGGGACAGCGGGCACTGAAGCTTTCTTT CASSGGTAGTEAFF
TRBJ2-7 . TRBV6-5 once TGTGCCAGCAGTTACCCAACCGGGTCTGGGGGGTACGAGCAGTACTTC CASSYPTGSGGYEQYF
TRBJ2-7 TRBD1 TRBV10-1 once TGCGCCAGCAGCGAATCCGGGACAGGGCGCGGCGAGCAGTACTTC CASSESGTGRGEQYF
TRBJ1-1 TRBD1 TRBV5-1 . TGCGCCAGCAGCTTGGGACAGGGGTTGAACACTGAAGCTTTCTTT CASSLGQGLNTEAFF
TRBJ1-2 TRBD1 TRBV19 . TGTGCCAGTACCATTGGACAGGCTCGGGGCTACACCTTC CASTIGQARGYTF
TRBJ2-3 . TRBV5-1 . TGCGCCAGCAGCTTGTACAGTTCAGATACGCAGTATTTT CASSLYSSDTQYF
TRBJ1-2 . TRBV6-1 . TGTGCCAGCAGTGAAGCGAAGGCAGGGGTCCGCTACGACTATGGCTACACCTTC CASSEAKAGVRYDYGYTF
TRBJ2-5 . TRBV10-3 . TGTGCCATCAAAGAGCCCTGGCAAGAGACCCAGTACTTC CAIKEPWQETQYF
TRBJ2-1 TRBD2 TRBV24-1 . TGTGCCACCAGTGATCGGACTAGCGGCAATGAGCAGTTCTTC CATSDRTSGNEQFF
TRBJ1-2 TRBD1 TRBV2 once TGTGCCAGCAGTCGGGACAGTTCTAACTATGGCTACACCTTC CASSRDSSNYGYTF
TRBJ2-1 . TRBV5-1 once TGCGCCAGCAGCGTGGCCAATTCCTACAATGAGCAGTTCTTC CASSVANSYNEQFF
TRBJ2-2 TRBD1 TRBV9 few TGTGCCAGCAGCGTCACCGGGACAGGGATGCCCGGCGGGGAGCTGTTTTTT CASSVTGTGMPGGELFF
TRBJ2-1 . TRBV9 . TGTGCCAGCAGCGCGACGGACAGATACTACAATGAGCAGTTCTTC CASSATDRYYNEQFF
TRBJ2-1 . TRBV5-1 . TGCGCCAGCAGCTCGCGGGGGCCCATCGCCTCTCGACAGTTCTTC CASSSRGPIASRQFF
TRBJ2-3 TRBD2 TRBV7-2 . TGTGCCAGCAGCTTAACTAGCGGGAGCACAGATACGCAGTATTTT CASSLTSGSTDTQYF
TRBJ2-7 TRBD1 TRBV7-2 . TGTGCCAGCAGCGGACAGGGGGCTTACGAGCAGTACTTC CASSGQGAYEQYF
TRBJ1-3 TRBD1 TRBV7-9 . TGTGCCAGCAGCCCCCGGGACAGGGGGCCTGGAAACACCATATATTTT CASSPRDRGPGNTIYF
TRBJ2-1 TRBD2 TRBV10-3 . TGTGCCATCAGTGCTGGGGGGGGGAGCTCCTACAATGAGCAGTTCTTC CAISAGGGSSYNEQFF
TRBJ1-2 . TRBV6-4 . TGTGCCAGCAATGAACCGGGACAAGGGCCGTATGGCTACACCTTC CASNEPGQGPYGYTF
TRBJ1-2 . TRBV19 . TGTGCCAGTAGCGGCAGGTCGGTCTATGGCTACACCTTC CASSGRSVYGYTF
TRBJ2-1 . TRBV3-1/TRBV3-2 . TGTGCCAGCAGCCAAGGGCCAGGGAAAAGGGACAATGAGCAGTTCTTC CASSQGPGKRDNEQFF
TRBJ2-5 TRBD1 TRBV28 . TGTGCCAGCAGTCCGGGACAGTTTAGGGAGACCCAGTACTTC CASSPGQFRETQYF
TRBJ1-2 TRBD1 TRBV5-1 . TGCGCCAGCAGCTTGGGGGTAGTGGCCGGGACAGGGGATGGCTACACCTTC CASSLGVVAGTGDGYTF
TRBJ2-1 . TRBV19 . TGTGCCAGTAGTATTGCGCTCGTTAACTACAATGAGCAGTTCTTC CASSIALVNYNEQFF
TRBJ1-1 TRBD1 TRBV7-6 . TGTGCCAGCAGCTTACGAATCGGGCAGGGGGCACGGGCTGAAGCTTTCTTT CASSLRIGQGARAEAFF
TRBJ2-3 . TRBV6-5 once TGTGCCAGCAGTTACTCCGGTCGGGTTTCAGATACGCAGTATTTT CASSYSGRVSDTQYF
TRBJ1-5 TRBD1 TRBV19 . TGTGCCAGTAGTAGAAAACAGGGGCGAGGGGGATTAAGGGACAATCAGCCCCAGCATTTT CASSRKQGRGGLRDNQPQHF
TRBJ2-4 TRBD1 TRBV5-1 . TGCGCCAGCAGCGACAGGGTCGGGAACATTCAGTACTTC CASSDRVGNIQYF
TRBJ1-6 . TRBV18 . TGTGCCAGCTCACAGGGGATGGATTCACCCCTCCACTTT CASSQGMDSPLHF
TRBJ2-1 . TRBV6-6 . TGTGCCAGCAGGAACGAGGTTGAGCAGTTCTTC CASRNEVEQFF
TRBJ2-3 TRBD2 TRBV6-5 . TGTGCCACCAAAACTAGCGGCACAGATACGCAGTATTTT CATKTSGTDTQYF
TRBJ2-2 . TRBV7-2 . TGTGCCAGCAGCTTAGCCCTCACCGGGGAGCTGTTTTTT CASSLALTGELFF
TRBJ1-6 . TRBV18 . TGTGCCAGCTCACCTTGGCCCTTGCTTGCTTCACCCCTCCACTTT CASSPWPLLASPLHF
TRBJ2-7 . TRBV27 few TGTGCCGTGGCCGACAGCCTCTCCTACGAGCAGTACTTC CAVADSLSYEQYF
TRBJ1-2 TRBD1 TRBV29-1 . TGCAGCGTTGAAGATCCCAGGGGGAATGGCTACACCTTC CSVEDPRGNGYTF
TRBJ2-1 TRBD1 TRBV5-3 . TGTGCCAGAAGCGGGAGCAGGGGGCTCAGATTATGCAATGAGCAGTTCTTC CARSGSRGLRLCNEQFF